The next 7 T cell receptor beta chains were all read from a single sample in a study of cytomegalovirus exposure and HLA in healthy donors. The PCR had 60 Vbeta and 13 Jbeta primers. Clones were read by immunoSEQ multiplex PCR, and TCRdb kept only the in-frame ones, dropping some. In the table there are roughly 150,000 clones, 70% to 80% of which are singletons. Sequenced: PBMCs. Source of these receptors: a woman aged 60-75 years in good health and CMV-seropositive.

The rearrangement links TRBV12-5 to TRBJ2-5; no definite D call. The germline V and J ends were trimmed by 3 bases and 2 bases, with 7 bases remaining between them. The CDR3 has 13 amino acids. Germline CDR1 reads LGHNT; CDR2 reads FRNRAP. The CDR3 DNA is TGTGCTAGTGGTTTAGCGCGACAAGAGACCCAGTACTTC. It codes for CASGLARQETQYF.

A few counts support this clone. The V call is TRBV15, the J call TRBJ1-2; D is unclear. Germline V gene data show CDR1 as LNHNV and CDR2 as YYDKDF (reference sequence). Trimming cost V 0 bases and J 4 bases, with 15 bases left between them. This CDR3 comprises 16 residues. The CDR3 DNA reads TGTGCCACCAGCAGAGATCGGGTGGCGCTACCCTATGGCTACACCTTC. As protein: CATSRDRVALPYGYTF. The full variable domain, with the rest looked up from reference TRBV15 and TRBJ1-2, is DAMVIQNPRYQVTQFGKPVTLSCSQTLNHNVMYWYQQKSSQAPKLLFHYYDKDFNNEADTPDNFQSRRPNTSFCFLDIRSPGLGDTAMYLCATSRDRVALPYGYTFGSGTRLTVV.

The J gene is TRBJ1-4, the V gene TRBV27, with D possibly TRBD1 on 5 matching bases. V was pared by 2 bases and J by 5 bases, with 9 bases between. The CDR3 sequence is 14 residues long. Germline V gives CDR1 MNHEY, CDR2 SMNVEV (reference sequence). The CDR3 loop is CASSLGQGNEKLFF. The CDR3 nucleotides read TGTGCCAGCAGTTTAGGCCAGGGCAATGAAAAACTGTTTTTT.

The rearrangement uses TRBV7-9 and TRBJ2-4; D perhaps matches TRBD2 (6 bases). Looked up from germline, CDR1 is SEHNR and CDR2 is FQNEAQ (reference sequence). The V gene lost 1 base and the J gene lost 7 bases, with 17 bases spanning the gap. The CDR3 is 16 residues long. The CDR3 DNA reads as TGTGCCAGCAGCTTAGGCGGGACCGGGGTTCATAACATTCAGTACTTC. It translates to CASSLGGTGVHNIQYF. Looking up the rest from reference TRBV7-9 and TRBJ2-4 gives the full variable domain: DTGVSQNPRHKITKRGQNVTFRCDPISEHNRLYWYRQTLGQGPEFLTYFQNEAQLEKSRLLSDRFSAERPKGSFSTLEIQRTEQGDSAMYLCASSLGGTGVHNIQYFGAGTRLSVL.

The CDR3 sequence: CASSSLSGLEQYF. DNA of the CDR3: TGCGCCAGCAGCTCCTTGAGCGGGCTTGAGCAGTACTTC. The chain uses TRBV5-1 and TRBJ2-7, with a possible D match to TRBD2 (6 bases). V dropped 3 bases and J dropped 7 bases, with 14 bases sitting between them. The germline gives CDR1 SGHRS, CDR2 YFSETQ. This CDR3 comprises 13 residues.

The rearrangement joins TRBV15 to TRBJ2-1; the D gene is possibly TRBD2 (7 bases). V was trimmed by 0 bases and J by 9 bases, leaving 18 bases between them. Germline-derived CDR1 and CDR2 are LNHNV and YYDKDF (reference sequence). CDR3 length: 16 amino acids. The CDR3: CATSRDPAGALTEQFF. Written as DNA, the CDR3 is TGTGCCACCAGCAGAGACCCTGCGGGGGCCCTAACTGAGCAGTTCTTC.

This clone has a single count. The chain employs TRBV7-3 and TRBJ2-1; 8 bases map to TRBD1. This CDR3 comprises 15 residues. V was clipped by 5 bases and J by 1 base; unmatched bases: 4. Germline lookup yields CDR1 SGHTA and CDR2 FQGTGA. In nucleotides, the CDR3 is TGTGCCAGCAGCCTCGACAGGGGATCCTACAATGAGCAGTTCTTC. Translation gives CASSLDRGSYNEQFF.